This TCR beta chain was sequenced during a study of T cells in Graves' hyperthyroidism and ophthalmopathy. Researchers took RNA transcripts and amplified the TCR beta CDR3 regions from them. During a first-round RT-PCR of the TCR CDR3, the HTBI primer set was used. TCRdb passed the multiplex PCR reads through MiXCR, listing each CDR3 protein once. The sample consists of about 400,000 distinct CDR3 sequences, 14% to 15% of them appearing once. For ophthalmopathy patients, the Clinical Activity Score was at least 3 and the NOSPECS grade at least 4; duration was under 3 months. The CDR3 extends over 14 amino acids. V was pared by 0 bases and J by 4 bases, with 9 bases between. The germline V gene encodes CDR1 DFQATT and CDR2 SNEGSKA (reference sequence).

The receptor comes from a man between 18 and 29 years old with Graves' ophthalmopathy. The rearrangement joins TRBV20-1 to TRBJ2-2; a possible D gene is TRBD2 (6 bases). The sequenced sample consisted of blood. In nucleotides, the CDR3 is TGCAGTGCTAGAGATTTGGAGGGCACCGGGGAGCTGTTTTTT. This sequence encodes CSARDLEGTGELFF.